This paragraph reports one TCR beta chain. What it recognizes is unknown. This specimen belongs to a study of cytomegalovirus exposure and HLA in healthy donors. Study-level information: About 85 million unique TCR sequences came from HLA-typed donors in an early release.

Study findings and constraints: The availability of immune exposure information extended only to CMV serostatus. Productive status was seen about 90% or about 30% of the time for most TCR beta V segments in an earlier analysis.

In the PCR, 60 Vbeta and 13 Jbeta primers were used. TCRdb's table, derived via immunoSEQ multiplex PCR, lists solely in-frame clones and lacks some. The sample records around 88,000 clones, more than 60% being singletons. Germline assignment: CDR1 MNHEY and CDR2 SVGAGI. The junction had 8 bases not matched to a gene; V was cut back by 5 bases and J by 7 bases. CDR3 length equals 13 residues. The sequence was collected from a man in his forties or fifties in good health and CMV-seropositive. V usage is TRBV6-5 and J usage is TRBJ2-7, with TRBD1 matching over 7 bases. The sequencing sample was made of PBMCs. The DNA for the CDR3 is TGTGCCAGCAGTGAGGGACAGCCCTGGGAGCAGTACTTC. It yields the protein CASSEGQPWEQYF.